Listed here are 21 T cell receptor beta chains from one sample, sequenced in a study of cytomegalovirus exposure and HLA in healthy donors. The PCR made use of 60 Vbeta and 13 Jbeta primers. Clones were read by immunoSEQ multiplex PCR, and TCRdb kept only the in-frame ones, dropping some. The table lists more than 100,000 clones, about 75% of them singletons. Sequencing used PBMCs. The source is a man between 60 and 70 years old in good health and CMV-seropositive.

This clone has just a few counts. V usage is TRBV7-9 and J usage is TRBJ1-4, with a possible D match to TRBD1 (5 bases). Germline V gives CDR1 SEHNR, CDR2 FQNEAQ (reference sequence). V was shortened by 0 bases and J by 6 bases, with 11 bases between the two germline ends. CDR3 length equals 15 residues. Here the CDR3 DNA reads TGTGCCAGCAGCTTAGCGCCAGGGCTTTATGAAAAACTGTTTTTT. This sequence encodes CASSLAPGLYEKLFF.

V is TRBV4-1 and J is TRBJ2-2; 7 bases are shared with TRBD1. Germline V gives CDR1 MGHRA, CDR2 YSYEKL. The CDR3 contains 15 residues. V lost 1 base to trimming and J lost 1 base; unmatched junction nucleotides: 0. The CDR3: CASSQGQGNTGELFF. For the CDR3, the DNA is TGCGCCAGCAGCCAAGGACAGGGGAACACCGGGGAGCTGTTTTTT.

This chain joins TRBV7-8 and TRBJ2-5; 8 bases line up with TRBD1. Per germline, CDR1 SGHVS and CDR2 FQNEAQ. V gave up 4 bases and J gave up 3 bases; unmatched junction bases: 10. CDR3 length: 16 amino acids. The CDR3 protein is CASSYGQGAREETQYF. CDR3 sequence (DNA): TGTGCCAGCAGCTATGGGCAGGGGGCGCGAGAAGAGACCCAGTACTTC. The full variable domain, with the rest looked up from reference TRBV7-8 and TRBJ2-5, is GAGVSQSPRYKVAKRGQDVALRCDPISGHVSLFWYQQALGQGPEFLTYFQNEAQLDKSGLPSDRFFAERPEGSVSTLKIQRTQQEDSAVYLCASSYGQGAREETQYFGPGTRLLVL.

CDR3 in amino acids: CAWSPGAGAEAFF. The CDR3 DNA is TGTGCCTGGAGCCCGGGGGCGGGGGCTGAAGCTTTCTTT. The chain carries TRBV30 and TRBJ1-1; possibly TRBD1 for D (6 bases). Germline CDR1 reads GTSNPN; CDR2 reads SVGIG (reference sequence). Between the trimmed V and J ends, which lost 3 bases and 6 bases, there was a span of 14 bases. The CDR3 length is 13 residues.

The rearrangement joins TRBV13 to TRBJ2-3; maybe TRBD2 (7 bases). The CDR3 length is 16 residues. V dropped 0 bases and J dropped 3 bases, with 13 bases sitting between them. Germline V lookup: CDR1 PRHDT, CDR2 FYEKMQ (reference sequence). This CDR3 is CASSLGRRGATDTQYF. In DNA form, the CDR3 reads TGTGCCAGCAGCTTAGGCCGACGGGGGGCGACAGATACGCAGTATTTT. Together with reference TRBV13 and TRBJ2-3, the CDR3 gives the full variable domain: AAGVIQSPRHLIKEKRETATLKCYPIPRHDTVYWYQQGPGQDPQFLISFYEKMQSDKGSIPDRFSAQQFSDYHSELNMSSLELGDSALYFCASSLGRRGATDTQYFGPGTRLTVL.

The genes are TRBV10-3 and TRBJ2-7; TRBD2 aligns across 12 bases. The CDR3 contains 18 residues. The germline gives CDR1 ENHRY, CDR2 SYGVKD. J gave up 1 base and V 5 bases, and 12 bases lay outside the gene matches. CDR3 sequence (DNA): TGTGCCATCAGTCCCGCACCTCTAGCGGGGGGGCTTTCCTACGAGCAGTACTTC. It translates to CAISPAPLAGGLSYEQYF.

This chain links TRBV5-4 with TRBJ2-1; 9 bases are a match to TRBD1. V trimming: 4 bases; J trimming: 3 bases; junction bases outside the gene matches: 8. Germline CDR1 SGHNT, CDR2 YYREEE (reference sequence). The length of the CDR3 is 16 residues. CDR3 region: CASSGEQGAIYNEQFF. The CDR3 coding sequence is TGTGCCAGCAGCGGGGAACAGGGGGCTATCTACAATGAGCAGTTCTTC.

The table lists this clone with a few counts. The genes are TRBV6-4 and TRBJ1-1, with TRBD1 as a possible D gene (5 bases). With 5 bases removed from V and 3 bases from J, the gap between germline ends came to 13 bases. Germline V gene sequence: CDR1 MRHNA, CDR2 SNTAGT. The CDR3 runs to 14 residues. Here the CDR3 reads CASSPSGGDTEAFF. In DNA, the CDR3 is TGTGCCAGCAGTCCCTCGGGGGGGGACACTGAAGCTTTCTTT.

Only one count was recorded for this clone. DNA for the CDR3: TGTGCCAGCTCACCACCCGGGTCCGGGGAGCTGTTTTTT. This translates into CASSPPGSGELFF. The V and J genes are TRBV18 and TRBJ2-2; D ambiguous. Germline lookup yields CDR1 KGHSH and CDR2 LQKENI. The CDR3 spans 13 residues. V was trimmed by 0 bases and J by 6 bases, leaving 5 bases between them. Supplemented by reference TRBV18 and TRBJ2-2, the full variable domain reads NAGVMQNPRHLVRRRGQEARLRCSPMKGHSHVYWYRQLPEEGLKFMVYLQKENIIDESGMPKERFSAEFPKEGPSILRIQQVVRGDSAAYFCASSPPGSGELFFGEGSRLTVL.

This chain connects TRBV2 to TRBJ2-5; 11 bases line up with TRBD1. With the DNA end fitting TRBJ2-7 better, the J assignment may be wrong. This CDR3 comprises 15 residues. CDR1 is SNHLY, CDR2 FYNNEI, per germline. The CDR3 coding sequence is TGTGCCAGCAGTCAGGCGGGACAGGGGGGGTACGAGCAGTACTTC. Amino acid sequence: CASSQAGQGGYEQYF.

This clone was counted a single time. J is TRBJ2-3 and V is TRBV19; 12 nucleotides agree with TRBD2. V shed 0 bases and J 4 bases; nucleotides not matched to a gene: 11. The CDR3 extends over 19 amino acids. Looked up from germline, CDR1 is LNHDA and CDR2 is SQIVND (reference sequence). The DNA for the CDR3 is TGTGCCAGTAGTATAGAATGGGCCCTGACTAGCGGGGGATCAGATACGCAGTATTTT. Translating it yields CASSIEWALTSGGSDTQYF.

This clone was seen a few times. The chain's CDR3 is CASSEKAGGLGYTF. The CDR3 coding sequence is TGTGCCAGCAGTGAAAAGGCAGGGGGACTTGGCTACACCTTC. V is TRBV2 and J is TRBJ1-2; 7 bases match TRBD1. CDR1 is SNHLY and CDR2 is FYNNEI in the germline V gene. CDR3 length: 14 amino acids. With V trimmed by 2 bases and J by 7 bases, 7 bases remained unmatched.

The chain has TRBV28 and TRBJ2-7, with D possibly TRBD2 on 5 matching bases. The ends were cut back, 8 bases at V and 6 bases at J, with 14 bases in the middle. The germline V gene has CDR1 MDHEN and CDR2 SYDVKM. The CDR3 length is 12 residues. CDR3 nucleotides: TGTGCCAGCGGAGCGGCGACACGCGAGCAGTACTTC. The encoded protein is CASGAATREQYF. The complete variable domain, with remaining parts taken from reference TRBV28 and TRBJ2-7, reads DVKVTQSSRYLVKRTGEKVFLECVQDMDHENMFWYRQDPGLGLRLIYFSYDVKMKEKGDIPEGYSVSREKKERFSLILESASTNQTSMYLCASGAATREQYFGPGTRLTVT.

This rearrangement joins TRBV10-1 to TRBJ2-7; D possibly corresponds to TRBD1 (6 bases). V shed 3 bases and J shed 4 bases, with 19 bases lying between them. Germline V lookup: CDR1 WNHNN, CDR2 SYGVQD (reference sequence). The CDR3 loop spans 16 amino acids. As DNA, the CDR3 is TGCGCCAGCAGTGATATCGGGACACAAGGGATGTACGAGCAGTACTTC. Translated: CASSDIGTQGMYEQYF.

In this sample, this clone turned up a few times. The J gene is TRBJ1-4, the V gene TRBV18, with D possibly matching TRBD1 (5 bases). The CDR3 contains 15 residues. Trimming stripped 6 bases from V and 4 bases from J, with 15 bases between. The V gene's germline CDR1 is KGHSH and CDR2 LQKENI. CDR3 sequence reads: CASSRGPGGNEKLFF. The CDR3, as DNA: TGTGCCAGCTCCCGGGGACCCGGGGGTAATGAAAAACTGTTTTTT.

The genes are TRBV6-1 and TRBJ1-5; D may be TRBD1 (5 bases). The CDR3 length is 13 residues. Germline V lookup: CDR1 MNHNS, CDR2 SASEGT. V was shortened by 8 bases and J by 2 bases, with 10 bases between the two germline ends. The CDR3 DNA reads TGTGCCAGCCAGGCAGGGCGCAATCAGCCCCAGCATTTT. The encoded protein is CASQAGRNQPQHF.

V gene TRBV11-2 combines with J gene TRBJ2-3, with TRBD1 identical over 7 bases. This CDR3 spans 16 amino acids. CDR1 is SGHAT, CDR2 FQNNGV, per germline. V shed 4 bases, J shed 7 bases, and the junction held 14 bases outside the gene matches. The CDR3 bases are TGTGCCAGCAGCTCCTTCCGGGACAGCCGATACTATACGCAGTATTTT. This codes for CASSSFRDSRYYTQYF.

This sequence joins TRBV29-1 and TRBJ1-2; TRBD1 aligns across 7 bases. The ends lost 3 bases at V and 4 bases at J; junction bases unmatched: 14. Per germline, CDR1 SQVTM and CDR2 ANQGSEA. The CDR3 consists of 16 residues. The CDR3 sequence: CSVDLWGQSRAYGYTF. CDR3 nucleotide sequence: TGCAGCGTTGATTTGTGGGGACAGTCGAGGGCCTATGGCTACACCTTC.

This clone was observed a few times. The chain has TRBV6-5 and TRBJ2-3; tentative D call: TRBD2 (6 bases). V lost 4 bases and J lost 0, with 11 bases in between. Germline V CDR1 and CDR2: MNHEY, SVGAGI. The CDR3 is 15 amino acids. CDR3 in amino acids: CASSFGGVSTDTQYF. In DNA form, the CDR3 reads TGTGCCAGCAGTTTCGGCGGGGTTAGCACAGATACGCAGTATTTT.

Only a few counts were recorded for this clone. The CDR3 here is CASSLEGQGAPEKLFF. CDR3 nucleotide sequence: TGTGCCAGCAGCTTGGAGGGACAGGGGGCGCCCGAAAAACTGTTTTTT. The chain employs TRBV5-5 and TRBJ1-4; 12 nucleotides match TRBD1. Trimming cost V 0 bases and J 8 bases; bases outside gene matches: 5. The germline V gene encodes CDR1 SGHKS and CDR2 YYEKEE (reference sequence). This CDR3 comprises 16 residues. Full variable domain (missing parts from reference TRBV5-5 and TRBJ1-4): DAGVTQSPTHLIKTRGQQVTLRCSPISGHKSVSWYQQVLGQGPQFIFQYYEKEERGRGNFPDRFSARQFPNYSSELNVNALLLGDSALYLCASSLEGQGAPEKLFFGSGTQLSVL.

This chain joins TRBV5-6 and TRBJ2-7; D is possibly TRBD2 (6 bases). Germline assignment: CDR1 SGHDT and CDR2 YYEEEE. The length of the CDR3 is 15 residues. Trimming took 4 bases from V and 3 from J, leaving 17 bases between them. The CDR3: CASSLPGLASYEQYF. The CDR3 nucleotides read TGTGCCAGCAGCCTACCGGGACTCGCGAGCTACGAGCAGTACTTC.